The 27 T cell receptor beta chains given below trace back to one sample, sequenced in a study of OX40 agonist ivuxolimab in advanced cancers. Library creation used the immunoSEQ multiplex PCR assay. The table was pulled from immuneACCESS by TCRdb, which kept in-frame rearrangements only. Such tables lose some clones; where checked, under half of the loss comes from unresolved V genes, and the rest has no known cause. In this sample the table shows 65,000 to 80,000 clones, more than 75% of which occur a single time. 0.2% to 0.3% of the sample is taken by the ten largest. Specimen: CD4+ or CD8+ T cells sorted from blood, collected in a trial of the OX40 agonist ivuxolimab. The receptors come from an adult with an advanced solid tumor such as melanoma, head and neck, liver or kidney cancer.

This sequence joins TRBV28 and TRBJ1-1; D is possibly TRBD1 (5 bases). The germline V gene has CDR1 MDHEN and CDR2 SYDVKM. The V gene lost 5 bases and the J gene lost 5 bases, with 18 bases spanning the gap. CDR3 length: 15 residues. CDR3 sequence: CASSVNRRRGTEAFF. The CDR3, as DNA: TGTGCCAGCAGTGTCAACAGGCGCCGGGGGACTGAAGCTTTCTTT.

The chain is built from TRBV19 and TRBJ2-3; D unclear. Germline-derived CDR1 and CDR2 are LNHDA and SQIVND (reference sequence). The CDR3 is 16 amino acids. Trimming stripped 2 bases from V and 0 bases from J, with 12 bases between. The CDR3 region is CASSIQRLTSTDTQYF. The CDR3, as DNA: TGTGCCAGTAGTATACAAAGACTGACTAGCACAGATACGCAGTATTTT.

V usage is TRBV18 and J usage is TRBJ2-1; TRBD2 aligns across 8 bases. The CDR3 spans 15 residues. Trimming at V came to 3 bases and at J to 3 bases, leaving 4 bases not matched to a gene. CDR1 is KGHSH and CDR2 is LQKENI in the germline V gene. This chain's CDR3 is CASSPSGSHYNEQFF. The CDR3 DNA reads TGTGCCAGCTCACCCAGCGGGAGTCACTACAATGAGCAGTTCTTC.

The chain recombines TRBV2 with TRBJ2-2, with TRBD2 as a possible D gene (6 bases). V dropped 4 bases and J dropped 2 bases, with 11 bases sitting between them. The CDR3 runs 15 residues. Germline V gene lookup returns CDR1 SNHLY and CDR2 FYNNEI. The CDR3 region is CASSGNSGNTGELFF. DNA of the CDR3: TGTGCCAGCAGTGGTAATAGCGGCAACACCGGGGAGCTGTTTTTT.

The chain has TRBV11-3 and TRBJ2-1, with TRBD2 identical over 10 bases. V was clipped by 0 bases and J by 9 bases; unmatched bases: 11. Germline V gene sequence: CDR1 SGHNT, CDR2 YENEEA. The CDR3 extends over 17 amino acids. The CDR3 loop reads CASSLDEIAGGYVEQFF. The CDR3 DNA follows: TGTGCCAGCAGCTTAGATGAGATAGCGGGAGGTTACGTTGAGCAGTTCTTC.

This clone showed up just a few times. The V gene is TRBV25-1, the J gene TRBJ1-1; D is unclear. This CDR3 has 12 amino acids. Germline V CDR1 and CDR2: MGHDK, SYGVNS. Trimming shortened V by 7 bases and J by 2 bases, and 8 bases separated the two germline ends. The CDR3 region has the DNA TGTGCCAGCACGGACGTTAACACTGAAGCTTTCTTT. It yields the protein CASTDVNTEAFF.

This clone was found once. The J gene is TRBJ2-2, the V gene TRBV11-3; 16 bases are a match to TRBD2. This CDR3 contains 16 residues. Germline values: CDR1 SGHNT, CDR2 YENEEA. V gave up 6 bases and J gave up 7 bases; unmatched junction bases: 5. The CDR3 DNA is TGTGCCAGCAGTTCGGGACTAGCGGGAGGGGTCGGGGAGCTGTTTTTT. Translating gives CASSSGLAGGVGELFF.

This rearrangement joins TRBV9 to TRBJ2-1; D is ambiguous. CDR3 length: 14 amino acids. Trimming stripped 0 bases from V and 4 bases from J, with 8 bases between. CDR1 and CDR2 (germline): SGDLS, YYNGEE. The CDR3 nucleotides read TGTGCCAGCAGCGTAGTTTCGATATACAATGAGCAGTTCTTC. Translation gives CASSVVSIYNEQFF.

The rearrangement joins TRBV4-2 to TRBJ2-7; D is ambiguous. Germline values: CDR1 LGHNA, CDR2 YNFKEQ. The CDR3 has 14 residues. Trimming took off 1 base at V and 0 bases at J, with 7 bases between the two ends. CDR3 sequence: CASSQVDHSYEQYF. CDR3 DNA sequence: TGTGCCAGCAGCCAAGTCGACCACTCCTACGAGCAGTACTTC.

The chain combines TRBV28 with TRBJ1-2; D is perhaps TRBD1 (6 bases). The CDR3 runs 13 residues. V was clipped by 5 bases and J by 6 bases, with 13 bases between them. The V gene's germline CDR1 is MDHEN and CDR2 SYDVKM. CDR3 coding DNA: TGTGCCAGCAGTGGGTACAGGGATCATGGCTACACCTTC. The encoded protein is CASSGYRDHGYTF.

There are a few counts of this clone. The chain joins TRBV2 to TRBJ1-1; TRBD1 might be the D (6 bases). The V gene's germline CDR1 is SNHLY and CDR2 FYNNEI. The CDR3 runs to 13 residues. The V end was cut by 6 bases, the J end by 1 base, with 9 bases between. The CDR3 reads CASRVGGNTEAFF. CDR3 sequence (DNA): TGTGCCAGCAGGGTAGGGGGGAACACTGAAGCTTTCTTT.

The chain links TRBV6-6 to TRBJ2-3; TRBD1 matches at 7 bases. Trimming at V came to 6 bases and at J to 3 bases, leaving 3 bases not matched to a gene. The CDR3 runs to 13 residues. CDR1 is MNHNY, CDR2 SVGAGI, per germline (reference sequence). The CDR3 coding sequence is TGTGCCAGCAGGGAACAGGGGACAGATACGCAGTATTTT. It encodes CASREQGTDTQYF.

This sequence joins TRBV6-1 and TRBJ2-4, with 8 positions matching TRBD2. Germline V gene lookup returns CDR1 MNHNS and CDR2 SASEGT. The CDR3 has 19 amino acids. V lost 4 bases to trimming and J lost 1 base; unmatched junction nucleotides: 15. CDR3 DNA: TGTGCCAGCAGTGTTGCAGGGACTAGGGTTTTCGTGGCCAAAAACATTCAGTACTTC. It encodes CASSVAGTRVFVAKNIQYF.

This clone has only one observation. The J gene is TRBJ2-7, the V gene TRBV27; 7 positions match TRBD2. With 2 bases clipped from V and 0 bases from J, the junction kept 4 bases outside the gene matches. The germline V gene has CDR1 MNHEY and CDR2 SMNVEV (reference sequence). The CDR3 totals 15 residues. The CDR3 here is CASSLKAGASYEQYF. The CDR3, as DNA: TGTGCCAGCAGTTTAAAGGCGGGAGCCTCCTACGAGCAGTACTTC.

The genes are TRBV18 and TRBJ1-4; maybe TRBD1 (5 bases). The CDR3 totals 15 residues. CDR1 is KGHSH and CDR2 is LQKENI in the germline V gene. V lost 0 bases and J lost 7, with 12 bases in between. The chain's CDR3 is CASSPPAGDREKLFF. The CDR3 DNA reads as TGTGCCAGCTCACCACCGGCCGGGGACCGTGAAAAACTGTTTTTT. Combining the CDR3 with reference TRBV18 and TRBJ1-4 gives the whole variable domain NAGVMQNPRHLVRRRGQEARLRCSPMKGHSHVYWYRQLPEEGLKFMVYLQKENIIDESGMPKERFSAEFPKEGPSILRIQQVVRGDSAAYFCASSPPAGDREKLFFGSGTQLSVL.

The J gene is TRBJ1-5, the V gene TRBV19; D possibly corresponds to TRBD1 (5 bases). The CDR3 totals 15 residues. V shed 4 bases and J shed 2 bases, with 12 bases lying between them. The germline V gene has CDR1 LNHDA and CDR2 SQIVND (reference sequence). CDR3 protein: CASSTRVRGNQPQHF. For the CDR3, the DNA is TGTGCCAGTAGTACCAGGGTACGGGGCAATCAGCCCCAGCATTTT.

The chain has TRBV9 and TRBJ2-3; D perhaps matches TRBD2 (6 bases). V was clipped by 3 bases and J by 4 bases, with 18 bases between them. CDR3 length: 16 residues. Germline assignment: CDR1 SGDLS and CDR2 YYNGEE. The DNA for the CDR3 is TGTGCCAGCAGCGGAATTCCGGGAGATGAGGCAGATACGCAGTATTTT. Residues: CASSGIPGDEADTQYF.

A single count supports this clone. The chain has TRBV2 and TRBJ2-3, with D possibly called TRBD1 or TRBD2 (5 bases each). V was cut by 4 bases and J by 2 bases, with 13 bases left in between. Germline values: CDR1 SNHLY, CDR2 FYNNEI. CDR3 length equals 15 residues. The CDR3 reads CASSGWDGSTDTQYF. Written as DNA, the CDR3 is TGTGCCAGCAGTGGATGGGACGGTTCCACAGATACGCAGTATTTT.

The chain links TRBV5-5 to TRBJ1-4, with a tentative D call TRBD1 (6 bases). Deletions cut 6 bases from V and 0 bases from J, with 24 bases between. Germline CDR1 is SGHKS and CDR2 is YYEKEE (reference sequence). The CDR3 has 19 residues. CDR3 in amino acids: CASIRHAIGQRATNEKLFF. CDR3 nucleotide sequence: TGTGCCAGCATCCGACATGCTATCGGACAGCGTGCAACTAATGAAAAACTGTTTTTT.

The chain has TRBV11-2 and TRBJ2-2, with D possibly being TRBD1 (5 bases). CDR3 length: 16 residues. CDR1 SGHAT and CDR2 FQNNGV come from the germline V gene. V lost 1 base and J lost 6, with 15 bases in between. For the CDR3, the DNA is TGTGCCAGCAGCTTAGGGCCAGGGTCAGTGGCCGGGGAGCTGTTTTTT. Its protein product is CASSLGPGSVAGELFF.

The J gene is TRBJ2-7, the V gene TRBV5-1; D gene unclear. Trimming took off 0 bases at V and 4 bases at J, with 11 bases between the two ends. The CDR3 spans 14 residues. CDR1 and CDR2 (germline): SGHRS, YFSETQ. The CDR3 spells CASSLEDELYEQYF. The CDR3 nucleotides are TGCGCCAGCAGCTTGGAGGATGAGTTGTACGAGCAGTACTTC.

DNA for the CDR3: TGTGCCAGCAGCTCACCCACAGGGGCGGGTCAGCCCCAGCATTTT. Amino acid sequence: CASSSPTGAGQPQHF. This chain joins TRBV6-6 and TRBJ1-5, with 7 bases that match TRBD1. J lost 6 bases, V lost 6 bases, and 11 bases had no gene match. CDR3 length: 15 amino acids. Germline lookup yields CDR1 MNHNY and CDR2 SVGAGI (reference sequence).

V usage is TRBV6-6 and J usage is TRBJ1-2; 8 nucleotides align to TRBD1. After removal of 5 bases from V and 8 bases from J, the junction contained 7 bases not matched to a gene. Germline lookup yields CDR1 MNHNY and CDR2 SVGAGI (reference sequence). The CDR3 sequence is 13 residues long. The CDR3 spells CASSPQGGRGYTF. The CDR3 DNA reads TGTGCCAGCAGTCCACAGGGGGGTCGGGGCTACACCTTC.

The genes are TRBV6-4 and TRBJ2-1; 9 bases line up with TRBD1. Germline CDR1 and CDR2: MRHNA and SNTAGT. This CDR3 has 16 amino acids. V shed 6 bases, J shed 4 bases, and the junction held 10 bases outside the gene matches. CDR3 in amino acids: CASSLTGGRTYNEQFF. The CDR3 bases are TGTGCCAGCAGCCTCACAGGGGGCCGAACGTACAATGAGCAGTTCTTC.

The chain joins TRBV19 to TRBJ1-2; 7 bases line up with TRBD1. The CDR3 is 16 amino acids. Germline CDR1 is LNHDA and CDR2 is SQIVND (reference sequence). V lost 3 bases and J lost 4; bases outside the gene matches: 11. The CDR3 bases are TGTGCCAGTAGTATTTGGCCAGGGGGAAGTGGCTATGGCTACACCTTC. It specifies CASSIWPGGSGYGYTF. Full variable domain (remainder filled in from reference TRBV19 and TRBJ1-2): DGGITQSPKYLFRKEGQNVTLSCEQNLNHDAMYWYRQDPGQGLRLIYYSQIVNDFQKGDIAEGYSVSREKKESFPLTVTSAQKNPTAFYLCASSIWPGGSGYGYTFGSGTRLTVV.

This chain joins TRBV19 and TRBJ1-1, with 10 bases fitting TRBD1. The germline V gene has CDR1 LNHDA and CDR2 SQIVND (reference sequence). V shed 4 bases, J shed 11 bases, and the junction held 16 bases outside the gene matches. This CDR3 comprises 16 residues. CDR3 loop: CASSTKSGTGDRRAFF. In DNA, the CDR3 is TGTGCCAGTAGTACGAAATCCGGGACAGGGGATCGGCGGGCTTTCTTT.

V and J are TRBV18 and TRBJ2-1; D may match TRBD1 or TRBD2 (5 bases each). The CDR3 spans 15 residues. V gave up 1 base and J gave up 5 bases, with 12 bases separating them. The germline V gene has CDR1 KGHSH and CDR2 LQKENI. The CDR3 coding sequence is TGTGCCAGCTCACCACTAGTCGGGACCGACAATGAGCAGTTCTTC. Translation: CASSPLVGTDNEQFF.